This passage covers 10 T cell receptor beta chains from one sample sequenced in a study of T-cell reconstitution after alpha-beta-depleted transplantation in children. It was with unique molecular identifiers that the TCRbeta library was prepared. From the PCR reads, TCRdb called clonotypes with MiXCR, one entry per CDR3 protein. In the table there are fewer than 700,000 distinct CDR3 sequences, 10% to 15% of which are singletons. Material: PBMCs, mostly from graft donor cells, obtained 360 days after TCRalphabeta/CD19-depleted stem cell transplant. Receptors originate from a male patient younger than 18 who had a stem cell transplant for acute myeloid leukemia, so the T cells may come from the graft donor.

This clonotype was found a few times. The chain joins TRBV28 to TRBJ2-6; D is ambiguous. Per germline, CDR1 MDHEN and CDR2 SYDVKM. V shed 6 bases and J shed 0 bases, with 6 bases lying between them. This CDR3 has 14 amino acids. In nucleotides, the CDR3 is TGTGCCAGCAGGGGTCACTCTGGGGCCAACGTCCTGACTTTC. Its protein product is CASRGHSGANVLTF.

In its sample, this clonotype was seen once. V and J are TRBV4-2 and TRBJ2-2, with D perhaps matching TRBD1 (5 bases). The V gene's germline CDR1 is LGHNA and CDR2 YNFKEQ. Trimming left V 0 bases short and J 6 bases short, with 8 bases between. The CDR3 totals 14 residues. The CDR3 loop reads CASSQDGAPGELFF. As DNA, the CDR3 is TGTGCCAGCAGCCAAGATGGGGCCCCCGGGGAGCTGTTTTTT.

This chain uses TRBV7-2 with TRBJ2-5; tentatively, D is TRBD2 (6 bases). The CDR3 is made up of 17 amino acids. V was trimmed by 6 bases and J by 2 bases, leaving 22 bases between them. Germline V gives CDR1 SGHTA, CDR2 FQGNSA. The CDR3 region is CASRGAGQDTEQETQYF. The CDR3 DNA sequence: TGTGCCAGCAGGGGTGCGGGGCAGGATACCGAACAAGAGACCCAGTACTTC.

The chain carries TRBV7-3 and TRBJ2-7, with 13 nucleotides matching TRBD2. The CDR3 is made up of 19 amino acids. Losses at the gene ends were 2 bases for V and 1 base for J; bases not matched to a gene: 11. The germline V gene encodes CDR1 SGHTA and CDR2 FQGTGA. The CDR3: CASSLYPSGLAGASYEQYF. CDR3 nucleotide sequence: TGTGCCAGCAGCTTATATCCCTCAGGACTAGCGGGAGCATCCTACGAGCAGTACTTC.

V is TRBV15 and J is TRBJ2-5; tentatively, D is TRBD1 or TRBD2 (6 bases each). The CDR3 is 15 residues long. CDR1 and CDR2 from the germline V gene are LNHNV and YYDKDF (reference sequence). Trimming cost V 1 base and J 2 bases, with 11 bases left between them. Here the CDR3 reads CATSRVGGQQETQYF. For the CDR3, the DNA is TGTGCCACCAGCAGAGTTGGGGGGCAGCAAGAGACCCAGTACTTC.

This chain joins TRBV29-1 and TRBJ2-5; 11 bases align to TRBD1. V was clipped by 6 bases and J by 4 bases; unmatched bases: 7. There are 14 residues in the CDR3. The germline gives CDR1 SQVTM, CDR2 ANQGSEA. CDR3 sequence reads: CSVPDRGLLETQYF. CDR3 nucleotide sequence: TGCAGCGTCCCGGACAGGGGGCTATTAGAGACCCAGTACTTC.

A few counts support this clonotype. This sequence joins TRBV30 and TRBJ2-1; D ambiguous. The CDR3 totals 15 residues. The germline CDR1 and CDR2 sequences are GTSNPN and SVGIG (reference sequence). Trimming shortened V by 2 bases and J by 0 bases, and 11 bases separated the two germline ends. Here the CDR3 reads CAWSRVLFSYNEQFF. The CDR3, as DNA: TGTGCCTGGAGTCGTGTGCTTTTCTCCTACAATGAGCAGTTCTTC.

This chain uses TRBV6-2 or TRBV6-3 with TRBJ1-5, with 12 bases aligning to TRBD1. This CDR3 comprises 14 residues. The germline gives CDR1 MNHEY, CDR2 SVGEGT. J was trimmed by 11 bases and V by 7 bases; bases with no gene match: 9. The chain's CDR3 is CASKAGTGGFTQHF. CDR3 bases: TGTGCCAGCAAAGCCGGGACAGGGGGCTTCACCCAGCATTTT.

The table lists this clonotype with many counts. V is TRBV9 and J is TRBJ2-2; either TRBD1 or TRBD2 may supply D (5 bases each). Germline assignment: CDR1 SGDLS and CDR2 YYNGEE. Trimming removed 0 bases from V and 7 bases from J, with 13 bases in between. This CDR3 comprises 15 residues. For the CDR3, the DNA is TGTGCCAGCAGCGTAGCCCCCGGGACGAACGGGGAGCTGTTTTTT. Residues: CASSVAPGTNGELFF.

The chain has TRBV29-1 and TRBJ1-3; TRBD1 is a possible D gene (5 bases). The CDR3 sequence is 14 residues long. Between the trimmed V and J ends, which lost 2 bases and 0 bases, there was a span of 8 bases. Germline CDR1 and CDR2: SQVTM and ANQGSEA. The CDR3 loop reads CSVELGTSGNTIYF. The CDR3 coding sequence is TGCAGCGTTGAACTGGGGACCTCTGGAAACACCATATATTTT.